The clone carrying this TCR beta chain has just a few counts. The antigen remains undetermined. This specimen belongs to a study of blood T cells in healthy people across ages. The authors ran a second PCR of 7 to 11 cycles using a sample-barcoded 5' primer and a J-beta primer mix. MiXCR was run by TCRdb on the 5' RACE reads, yielding one entry per CDR3 protein. The sample consists of some 760,000 distinct CDR3 sequences, 25% of them appearing once. General study results and limits: Unsorted PBMC input precluded a conclusive naive versus antigen-experienced comparison.

The length of the CDR3 is 15 residues. The V gene's germline CDR1 is MGHRA and CDR2 YSYEKL. The same data also went into a second study, on T cells of mothers and their children. In that study: Every microgram of extracted RNA entered cDNA synthesis, around 1.6 ug per 15 ul. Overlap ran slightly, non-significantly higher for related than unrelated mother-child pairs.

V gene TRBV4-1 combines with J gene TRBJ2-5, with D perhaps given as TRBD1 or TRBD2 (6 bases each). The DNA matches TRBJ2-7 better at its end, which makes the J call doubtful. This receptor was identified in a boy aged 5-17 years in good health. The material sequenced was blood. The CDR3: CASSLEGESSYEQYF. CDR3 bases: TGCGCCAGCAGCCTGGAGGGGGAAAGCTCCTACGAGCAGTACTTC.